This T cell receptor beta chain originates from a study of control samples from healthy donors and cancer patients. Only in-frame clones appear in the TCRdb table, and some are missing; sequencing was by immunoSEQ multiplex PCR. The repertoire consists of some 130,000 clones, with 80% to 95% occurring once and the leading ten covering roughly 8.6%. The CDR3 is made up of 14 amino acids. Between the trimmed V and J ends, which lost 6 bases and 0 bases, there was a span of 9 bases. CDR1 and CDR2 from the germline V gene are MNHEY and SVGAGI. The clonotype comes from a man younger than 35 in good health. V and J are TRBV6-5 and TRBJ1-3; no definite D call. Sequencing was performed on blood. CDR3 region: CASSMQYSGNTIYF. Here the CDR3 DNA reads TGTGCCAGCAGCATGCAGTACTCTGGAAACACCATATATTTT.